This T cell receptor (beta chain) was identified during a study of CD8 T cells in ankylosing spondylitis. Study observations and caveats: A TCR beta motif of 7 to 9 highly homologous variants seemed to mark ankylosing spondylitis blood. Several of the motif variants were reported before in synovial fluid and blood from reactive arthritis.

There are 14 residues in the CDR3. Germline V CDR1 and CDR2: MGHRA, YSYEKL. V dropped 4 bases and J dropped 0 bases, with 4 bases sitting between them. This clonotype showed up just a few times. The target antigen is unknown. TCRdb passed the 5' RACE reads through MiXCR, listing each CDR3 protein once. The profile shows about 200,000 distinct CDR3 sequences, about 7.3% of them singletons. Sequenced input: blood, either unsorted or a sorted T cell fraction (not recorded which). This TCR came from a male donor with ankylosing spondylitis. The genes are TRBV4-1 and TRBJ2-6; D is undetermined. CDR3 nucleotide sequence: TGCGCCAGCAGCCCCTACTCTGGGGCCAACGTCCTGACTTTC. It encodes CASSPYSGANVLTF.